The 28 T cell receptor beta chains below were found in one sample sequenced in a study of chemoradiotherapy in HPV16-positive cancers. Using immunoSEQ multiplex PCR, the repertoire was profiled, and TCRdb retains in-frame clones only, with some absent. The sample contains about 2,300 clones, less than 85% of which appear only once. The source was tumor tissue, collected from a patient who underwent chemoradiotherapy. The receptor set was obtained from a human donor with HPV-associated anogenital cancer.

V is TRBV9 and J is TRBJ1-1, with D hard to call. This CDR3 region has 17 residues. Germline V CDR1 and CDR2: SGDLS, YYNGEE. The V end lost 4 bases, the J end lost 0 bases, and 19 bases lay between the germline ends. The DNA of the CDR3 is TGTGCCAGCAGCTCCTCGACACATTCCACCATGAACACTGAAGCTTTCTTT. Translated: CASSSSTHSTMNTEAFF.

The chain has TRBV6-6 and TRBJ1-1; D is uncertain. V dropped 11 bases and J dropped 2 bases, with 15 bases sitting between them. Germline values: CDR1 MNHNY, CDR2 SVGAGI (reference sequence). CDR3 length: 13 amino acids. The CDR3 region is CASEGEVNTEAFF. For the CDR3, the DNA is TGTGCCTCAGAAGGAGAAGTCAACACTGAAGCTTTCTTT.

The chain recombines TRBV5-1 with TRBJ2-2; either TRBD1 or TRBD2 may fit D (6 bases each). CDR1 and CDR2 (germline): SGHRS, YFSETQ. The V gene lost 9 bases and the J gene lost 7 bases, with 13 bases spanning the gap. This CDR3 is 12 amino acids long. The CDR3 is CATKGGIGELFF. In DNA, the CDR3 is TGCGCCACCAAGGGGGGCATCGGGGAGCTGTTTTTT.

The chain uses TRBV5-6 and TRBJ2-5, with D maybe TRBD1 (6 bases). The CDR3 extends over 15 amino acids. Germline V CDR1 and CDR2: SGHDT, YYEEEE. V was clipped by 0 bases and J by 5 bases, with 14 bases between them. CDR3 sequence: CASSLDQGSWETQYF. CDR3 in DNA: TGTGCCAGCAGCTTGGACCAGGGGTCCTGGGAGACCCAGTACTTC.

The chain uses TRBV6-1 and TRBJ1-5; D unresolved. The CDR3 is 16 amino acids. Germline loops: CDR1 MNHNS, CDR2 SASEGT. V shed 2 bases and J shed 1 base, with 12 bases lying between them. CDR3: CASSEKTARSNQPQHF. CDR3 coding DNA: TGTGCCAGCAGTGAAAAGACGGCCAGGAGCAATCAGCCCCAGCATTTT.

V and J are TRBV7-8 and TRBJ2-3, with 7 positions matching TRBD2. CDR1 is SGHVS and CDR2 is FQNEAQ in the germline V gene. J lost 5 bases, V lost 3 bases, and 11 bases had no gene match. The CDR3 extends over 16 amino acids. The CDR3 bases are TGTGCCAGCAGCTTGTACTCTGGGGGGAGGGTAGATACGCAGTATTTT. Residues: CASSLYSGGRVDTQYF.

The J gene is TRBJ1-6, the V gene TRBV7-2; D uncertain. Trimming left V 2 bases short and J 12 bases short, with 8 bases between. CDR1 and CDR2 (germline): SGHTA, FQGNSA. The CDR3 loop spans 12 amino acids. Here the CDR3 reads CASSLTRGPLHF. The CDR3 bases are TGTGCCAGCAGCTTAACCCGGGGACCCCTCCACTTT.

This chain connects TRBV13 to TRBJ2-3, with D perhaps TRBD2 (6 bases). The germline V gene has CDR1 PRHDT and CDR2 FYEKMQ (reference sequence). The length of the CDR3 is 14 residues. Trimming stripped 3 bases from V and 5 bases from J, with 12 bases between. CDR3 amino acids: CASSFGGEVDTQYF. The CDR3, as DNA: TGTGCCAGCAGCTTCGGGGGAGAGGTAGATACGCAGTATTTT.

V and J are TRBV4-3 and TRBJ1-4, with D possibly being TRBD1 (5 bases). Germline-derived CDR1 and CDR2 are LGHNA and YSLEER. This CDR3 contains 15 residues. The V end lost 4 bases, the J end lost 0 bases, and 9 bases lay between the germline ends. CDR3 region: CASSPATATNEKLFF. CDR3 in DNA: TGCGCCAGCAGCCCTGCGACAGCAACTAATGAAAAACTGTTTTTT.

The chain is built from TRBV5-1 and TRBJ2-5, with 7 bases identical to TRBD2. The CDR3 has 14 amino acids. V dropped 1 base and J dropped 1; count of bases not matched to a gene: 1. Germline V lookup: CDR1 SGHRS, CDR2 YFSETQ. CDR3: CASSLLAGQETQYF. In DNA form, the CDR3 reads TGCGCCAGCAGCTTGTTAGCGGGCCAAGAGACCCAGTACTTC.

This clone was seen a handful of times. The chain links TRBV9 to TRBJ1-1; TRBD1 agrees at 9 bases. With V trimmed by 4 bases and J by 1 base, 8 bases remained unmatched. CDR1 is SGDLS, CDR2 YYNGEE, per germline. CDR3 length: 16 residues. In nucleotides, the CDR3 is TGTGCCAGCAGCCCGAATACAGGGGGCGAGAACACTGAAGCTTTCTTT. The encoded protein is CASSPNTGGENTEAFF.

This clone was picked up one time. This chain joins TRBV7-2 and TRBJ1-2, with a possible D match to TRBD1 (6 bases). The ends were cut back, 5 bases at V and 5 bases at J, with 9 bases in the middle. The germline gives CDR1 SGHTA, CDR2 FQGNSA. CDR3 length equals 12 residues. CDR3 loop: CASSEDSYGYTF. As DNA, the CDR3 is TGTGCCAGCAGCGAGGACAGTTATGGCTACACCTTC.

The chain recombines TRBV7-3 with TRBJ2-3; D remains ambiguous. This CDR3 has 13 residues. From germline, CDR1 is SGHTA and CDR2 FQGTGA. Between the trimmed V and J ends, which lost 5 bases and 6 bases, there was a span of 12 bases. The chain's CDR3 is CASSAHLQDTQYF. CDR3 DNA: TGTGCCAGCAGCGCCCATCTCCAGGATACGCAGTATTTT.

Comments on this clone: Other nucleotide sequences from this sample produce the same CDR3. This chain connects TRBV19 to TRBJ1-3; D is ambiguous. V gave up 1 base and J gave up 4 bases, with 8 bases separating them. Germline V lookup: CDR1 LNHDA, CDR2 SQIVND (reference sequence). The CDR3 is made up of 14 amino acids. In DNA form, the CDR3 reads TGTGCCAGTAGTATAGGACTAGCGGGAAACACCATATATTTT. This codes for CASSIGLAGNTIYF.

The V gene is TRBV11-2, the J gene TRBJ2-7; D remains ambiguous. The ends were cut back, 1 base at V and 2 bases at J, with 12 bases in the middle. Per the germline V gene, CDR1 is SGHAT and CDR2 is FQNNGV. The CDR3 consists of 15 residues. The CDR3, as DNA: TGTGCCAGCAGCTTAGGGTTCTTGTTCCCCTACGAGCAGTACTTC. Its protein product is CASSLGFLFPYEQYF.

The chain combines TRBV5-3 with TRBJ1-2; TRBD1 matches at 7 bases. TRBV5-3 is flagged as an ORF with uncertain function. CDR3 size: 18 residues. V lost 5 bases, J lost 4 bases, and 20 bases stayed unmatched. CDR3 in DNA: TGTGCCAGAAGTTACAGAGGCCCTCACAGGGGACCCACCTATGGCTACACCTTC. Protein sequence: CARSYRGPHRGPTYGYTF.

V is TRBV13 and J is TRBJ2-5; D unclear. Trimming removed 2 bases from V and 2 bases from J, with 9 bases in between. The CDR3 consists of 14 residues. Germline-derived CDR1 and CDR2 are PRHDT and FYEKMQ (reference sequence). Written as DNA, the CDR3 is TGTGCCAGCAGCTTAAAGGCGGTACAAGAGACCCAGTACTTC. Translating gives CASSLKAVQETQYF.

In its sample, this clone ranks as large. The chain carries TRBV28 and TRBJ2-7; TRBD2 aligns across 7 bases. V dropped 4 bases and J dropped 2; count of bases not matched to a gene: 2. The germline V gene has CDR1 MDHEN and CDR2 SYDVKM. The CDR3 is 13 residues long. CDR3 bases: TGTGCCAGCAGTTGGCGGGAGCCCTACGAGCAGTACTTC. It codes for CASSWREPYEQYF. Filled out from reference TRBV28 and TRBJ2-7, the complete variable domain reads DVKVTQSSRYLVKRTGEKVFLECVQDMDHENMFWYRQDPGLGLRLIYFSYDVKMKEKGDIPEGYSVSREKKERFSLILESASTNQTSMYLCASSWREPYEQYFGPGTRLTVT.

This chain uses TRBV6-6 with TRBJ2-2; D is unresolved. The length of the CDR3 is 15 residues. Trimming took off 5 bases at V and 6 bases at J, with 16 bases between the two ends. Germline V CDR1 and CDR2: MNHNY, SVGAGI (reference sequence). For the CDR3, the DNA is TGTGCCAGCAGTGCGCCCGACCTCGGACCCGGGGAGCTGTTTTTT. Its translation is CASSAPDLGPGELFF.

This clone was detected a few times. This chain connects TRBV4-2 to TRBJ1-4; 7 bases are a match to TRBD1. Trimming took 5 bases from V and 3 from J; bases not matched to a gene: 6. Germline lookup yields CDR1 LGHNA and CDR2 YNFKEQ. The CDR3 sequence is 15 residues long. The CDR3 is CASSVHRGSNEKLFF. The CDR3 DNA reads as TGTGCCAGCAGCGTGCACAGGGGCTCTAATGAAAAACTGTTTTTT.

This chain links TRBV19 with TRBJ1-1; D ambiguous. The germline gives CDR1 LNHDA, CDR2 SQIVND (reference sequence). Trimming cost V 3 bases and J 3 bases, with 14 bases left between them. This CDR3 has 15 residues. CDR3 sequence: CASSIGPGEYTEAFF. The CDR3 coding sequence is TGTGCCAGTAGTATTGGGCCCGGGGAGTACACTGAAGCTTTCTTT.

This clone was counted a few times. The rearrangement links TRBV10-3 to TRBJ2-2, with 12 bases aligning to TRBD1. Germline V gene data show CDR1 as ENHRY and CDR2 as SYGVKD. This CDR3 is 19 amino acids long. Unmatched junction bases numbered 18, after V lost 4 bases and J lost 9 bases. The CDR3 region has the DNA TGTGCCATCAGTGGAGGGACAGGGGGCTCTACTATAGGGTTCCGGGAGCTGTTTTTT. As protein: CAISGGTGGSTIGFRELFF.

V and J are TRBV2 and TRBJ2-7; 11 bases are a match to TRBD1. Per the germline V gene, CDR1 is SNHLY and CDR2 is FYNNEI. V was pared by 6 bases and J by 0 bases, with 4 bases of the junction left unmatched. The CDR3 length is 15 residues. CDR3 region: CASRAGTGGSYEQYV. The CDR3 nucleotides are TGTGCCAGCAGGGCCGGGACAGGGGGCTCCTACGAGCAGTACGTC.

The chain is built from TRBV14 and TRBJ2-7; D unclear. CDR3 length equals 12 residues. With 2 bases removed from V and 5 bases from J, the gap between germline ends came to 7 bases. Germline V lookup: CDR1 SGHDN, CDR2 FVKESK. The CDR3 is CASSQSFDEQYF. CDR3 nucleotide sequence: TGTGCCAGCAGCCAATCGTTCGACGAGCAGTACTTC.

The gene calls are TRBV23-1 and TRBJ1-1; no definite D call. Being an ORF, TRBV23-1 has a function that is uncertain. V was trimmed by 4 bases and J by 4 bases, leaving 4 bases between them. CDR3 length: 11 amino acids. CDR3 protein: CASSLPTEAFF. CDR3 in DNA: TGCGCCAGCAGTCTCCCCACTGAAGCTTTCTTT.

The chain uses TRBV29-1 and TRBJ2-2, with 8 nucleotides matching TRBD1. CDR3 length: 14 amino acids. The trim removed 5 bases at V and 0 bases at J, leaving 2 bases unmatched. Germline CDR1 reads SQVTM; CDR2 reads ANQGSEA. Here the CDR3 reads CSVRTGSNTGELFF. The CDR3 DNA is TGCAGCGTTCGGACAGGGTCGAACACCGGGGAGCTGTTTTTT.

This clone was seen a few times. The chain has TRBV9 and TRBJ2-1; tentatively, D is TRBD1 (5 bases). Germline CDR1 is SGDLS and CDR2 is YYNGEE. V was shortened by 4 bases and J by 3 bases, with 11 bases between the two germline ends. The CDR3 covers 14 residues. The CDR3 sequence is CASSPRQNYNEQFF. CDR3 coding DNA: TGTGCCAGCAGCCCGCGACAGAACTACAATGAGCAGTTCTTC. Full variable domain (outside the CDR3, taken from reference TRBV9 and TRBJ2-1): DSGVTQTPKHLITATGQRVTLRCSPRSGDLSVYWYQQSLDQGLQFLIQYYNGEERAKGNILERFSAQQFPDLHSELNLSSLELGDSALYFCASSPRQNYNEQFFGPGTRLTVL.

The table lists this clone with a few counts. The CDR3 reads CATSGAEDNYGYTF. CDR3 DNA sequence: TGTGCCACCAGTGGGGCCGAGGACAACTATGGCTACACCTTC. This chain connects TRBV15 to TRBJ1-2, with TRBD1 as a possible D gene (5 bases). The CDR3 consists of 14 residues. Germline V gives CDR1 LNHNV, CDR2 YYDKDF (reference sequence). Trimming pared 6 bases from V and 2 bases from J, leaving 13 bases between.